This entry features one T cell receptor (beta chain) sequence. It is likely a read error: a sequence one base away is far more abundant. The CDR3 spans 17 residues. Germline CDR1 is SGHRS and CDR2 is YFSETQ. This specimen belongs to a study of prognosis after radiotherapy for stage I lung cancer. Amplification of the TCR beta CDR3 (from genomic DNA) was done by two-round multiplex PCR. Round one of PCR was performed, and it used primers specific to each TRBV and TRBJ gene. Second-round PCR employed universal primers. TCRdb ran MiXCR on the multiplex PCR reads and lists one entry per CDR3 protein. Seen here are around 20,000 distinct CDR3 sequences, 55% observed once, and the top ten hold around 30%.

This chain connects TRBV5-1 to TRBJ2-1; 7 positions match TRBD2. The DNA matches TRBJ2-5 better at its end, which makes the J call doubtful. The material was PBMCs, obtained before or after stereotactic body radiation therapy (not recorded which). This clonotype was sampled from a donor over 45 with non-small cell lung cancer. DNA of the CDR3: TGCGCCAGCAGCCCGGGGCGGGAGTTTAAGTGTTGGGAGACCCAGTACTTC. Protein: CASSPGREFKCWETQYF.